These T cell receptor beta chains were read from a single sample in a study of cytomegalovirus exposure and HLA in healthy donors. The protocol was immunoSEQ multiplex PCR, while the TCRdb copy is restricted to in-frame clones and leaves out a portion. This table lists about 120,000 clones. The sample taken for sequencing was PBMCs. Receptor source: a young man in good health and CMV-seronegative. Both conserved end residues are part of each CDR3. A D gene is named only where the DNA matches it firmly.

CDR3 protein	D gene	V gene	J gene
CASSGQGATSPLHF	TRBD1	TRBV7-9	TRBJ1-6
CASSLPSGGGTDTQYF	TRBD2	TRBV7-9	TRBJ2-3
CASSLAAAGGVKKDTQYF	TRBD2	TRBV7-8	TRBJ2-3
CASSFGTSGGVRIVNEQFF	TRBD2	TRBV5-1	TRBJ2-1
CASSERGRQPGYGYTF	.	TRBV7-9	TRBJ1-2
CASSLSGLRTDTQYF	.	TRBV11-3	TRBJ2-3
CASSEKGYRGFF	.	TRBV6-1	TRBJ2-1
CASTAPDRARTEAFF	TRBD1	TRBV19	TRBJ1-1
CASSPPIGEQYF	.	TRBV18	TRBJ2-7
CASKFGFLSFEQYF	.	TRBV7-2	TRBJ2-7
CASSLRTVASPPLHF	.	TRBV13	TRBJ1-6
CASSAAGAYEQYF	.	TRBV11-3	TRBJ2-7